Shown below are 18 T cell receptor beta chains from a single sample sequenced in a study of blood T cell repertoires in COVID-19. Here immunoSEQ multiplex PCR was the method, and the copy in TCRdb shows in-frame clones only, minus some. In the table there are 200,000 to 250,000 clones, about 83% of which are singletons. The sequenced sample consisted of peripheral blood. The receptors here all came from a human donor in a cohort sampled during active COVID-19.

This chain uses TRBV28 with TRBJ2-7; D possibly corresponds to TRBD1 (6 bases). CDR3 length equals 13 residues. Germline V gene lookup returns CDR1 MDHEN and CDR2 SYDVKM. V gave up 4 bases and J gave up 6 bases, with 13 bases separating them. CDR3 DNA: TGTGCCAGCAGTTCGGGACAACGCGGCGAGCAGTACTTC. Translating it yields CASSSGQRGEQYF.

The V and J genes are TRBV7-2 and TRBJ2-3; D is perhaps TRBD1 (6 bases). The CDR3 sequence is 15 residues long. From germline, CDR1 is SGHTA and CDR2 FQGNSA. V was cut by 3 bases and J by 4 bases, with 14 bases left in between. Here the CDR3 reads CASSLYGTSPDTQYF. For the CDR3, the DNA is TGTGCCAGCAGCTTGTACGGGACATCCCCAGATACGCAGTATTTT.

This clone has only one observation. An end of the junction differs from the germline gene, which may be a read error. V usage is TRBV7-7 and J usage is TRBJ2-1, with 11 bases lining up with TRBD1. Germline loops: CDR1 SSHAT, CDR2 FNYEAQ (reference sequence). The CDR3 runs to 15 residues. The CDR3 nucleotides read TGTGCTAGCAGCTTAGGGACAGGGGGGCACAATGAGCAGTTCTTC. This translates into CASSLGTGGHNEQFF.

The chain employs TRBV2 and TRBJ2-7; maybe TRBD1 (6 bases). The germline V gene has CDR1 SNHLY and CDR2 FYNNEI. CDR3 length: 13 amino acids. Trimming cost V 10 bases and J 4 bases, with 17 bases left between them. CDR3 loop: CATQDRVGYEQYF. In DNA form, the CDR3 reads TGTGCCACCCAGGACAGAGTAGGGTACGAGCAGTACTTC.

V and J are TRBV28 and TRBJ1-6; possibly TRBD1 for D (6 bases). The V gene's germline CDR1 is MDHEN and CDR2 SYDVKM. With 6 bases removed from V and 8 bases from J, the gap between germline ends came to 20 bases. The CDR3 covers 16 residues. Written as DNA, the CDR3 is TGTGCCAGCAGAACGATACAGGGCTCGGTGGATTCACCCCTCCACTTT. It codes for CASRTIQGSVDSPLHF. Filled out from reference TRBV28 and TRBJ1-6, the complete variable domain reads DVKVTQSSRYLVKRTGEKVFLECVQDMDHENMFWYRQDPGLGLRLIYFSYDVKMKEKGDIPEGYSVSREKKERFSLILESASTNQTSMYLCASRTIQGSVDSPLHFGNGTRLTVT.

The gene calls are TRBV6-5 and TRBJ2-1, with D hard to call. This CDR3 region has 12 residues. Looked up from germline, CDR1 is MNHEY and CDR2 is SVGAGI. Trimming pared 4 bases from V and 6 bases from J, leaving 7 bases between. This CDR3 reads CASSSNSNEQFF. CDR3 sequence (DNA): TGTGCCAGCAGTTCAAATTCCAATGAGCAGTTCTTC.

V usage is TRBV5-1 and J usage is TRBJ2-1, with D maybe TRBD1 (5 bases). V was cut by 0 bases and J by 10 bases, with 14 bases left in between. Germline assignment: CDR1 SGHRS and CDR2 YFSETQ. The CDR3 runs to 14 residues. The CDR3 bases are TGCGCCAGCAGCTTGGATCGGCAGACAGACGAGCAGTTCTTC. Its protein is CASSLDRQTDEQFF.

The chain has TRBV5-1 and TRBJ2-3, with 8 positions matching TRBD1. CDR1 and CDR2 from the germline V gene are SGHRS and YFSETQ. The CDR3 is 14 amino acids. Losses at the gene ends were 5 bases for V and 2 bases for J; bases not matched to a gene: 4. The CDR3 protein is CASSLDRATDTQYF. DNA of the CDR3: TGCGCCAGCAGTCTGGACAGGGCCACAGATACGCAGTATTTT. The variable domain in full, with the rest retrieved from reference TRBV5-1 and TRBJ2-3, is KAGVTQTPRYLIKTRGQQVTLSCSPISGHRSVSWYQQTPGQGLQFLFEYFSETQRNKGNFPGRFSGRQFSNSRSEMNVSTLELGDSALYLCASSLDRATDTQYFGPGTRLTVL.

This chain connects TRBV3-1 (or the pseudogene TRBV3-2) to TRBJ2-3, with D perhaps TRBD1 (5 bases). CDR3 length equals 13 residues. Germline V CDR1 and CDR2: LGHDT, YNNKEL (reference sequence). Trimming removed 3 bases at V and 5 bases at J, with 9 bases between. CDR3 nucleotide sequence: TGTGCCAGCAGCCATAACAGGATAGATACGCAGTATTTT. Protein: CASSHNRIDTQYF.

The V and J genes are TRBV5-1 and TRBJ2-5; D may be TRBD1 (6 bases). V was trimmed by 6 bases and J by 5 bases, leaving 14 bases between them. Germline CDR1 and CDR2: SGHRS and YFSETQ. The CDR3 extends over 13 amino acids. The CDR3 reads CASTRTGQETQYF. In DNA form, the CDR3 reads TGCGCCAGCACCCGTACAGGGCAGGAGACCCAGTACTTC. The whole variable domain, remainder taken from reference TRBV5-1 and TRBJ2-5, is KAGVTQTPRYLIKTRGQQVTLSCSPISGHRSVSWYQQTPGQGLQFLFEYFSETQRNKGNFPGRFSGRQFSNSRSEMNVSTLELGDSALYLCASTRTGQETQYFGPGTRLLVL.

In its sample, this clone was seen a few times. The rearrangement uses TRBV10-1 and TRBJ2-7, with TRBD1 matching 8 bases. The CDR3 consists of 15 residues. The germline gives CDR1 WNHNN, CDR2 SYGVQD (reference sequence). V lost 1 base to trimming and J lost 3 bases; unmatched junction nucleotides: 5. CDR3 in DNA: TGCGCCAGCAGTGAGTACCGGACAGGGAACTACGAGCAGTACTTC. This sequence encodes CASSEYRTGNYEQYF.

This clone was found a few times. The rearrangement uses TRBV5-8 and TRBJ1-6; TRBD1 matches 7 bases. CDR1 is SGHTS, CDR2 YDEGEE, per germline. V was clipped by 5 bases and J by 9 bases; unmatched bases: 8. This CDR3 comprises 14 residues. The DNA for the CDR3 is TGTGCCAGCAGTCAACAGGGGTCCGGTTCACCCCTCCACTTT. Protein product: CASSQQGSGSPLHF.

This clone was observed a single time. V and J are TRBV30 and TRBJ1-1, with a weak D call TRBD1 (5 bases). Germline assignment: CDR1 GTSNPN and CDR2 SVGIG (reference sequence). The CDR3 has 15 amino acids. Deletions cut 4 bases from V and 2 bases from J, with 17 bases between. CDR3: CAWTPFGRTNTEAFF. The CDR3 nucleotides are TGTGCCTGGACCCCGTTTGGCAGGACAAACACTGAAGCTTTCTTT.

The chain carries TRBV10-3 and TRBJ1-2; 9 bases are a match to TRBD1. This CDR3 has 16 amino acids. J gave up 4 bases and V 3 bases, and 9 bases lay outside the gene matches. Germline CDR1 reads ENHRY; CDR2 reads SYGVKD. The CDR3 nucleotides read TGTGCCATCAGTGAAATTCTAGGGACAGGGTCCTATGGCTACACCTTC. Protein product: CAISEILGTGSYGYTF.

V and J are TRBV14 and TRBJ2-3; 8 nucleotides match TRBD2. V shed 5 bases, J shed 1 base, and the junction held 8 bases outside the gene matches. This CDR3 has 16 residues. The germline gives CDR1 SGHDN, CDR2 FVKESK. The CDR3 DNA reads TGTGCCAGCAGCGACGGACTAGCCGAAGGCACAGATACGCAGTATTTT. This encodes CASSDGLAEGTDTQYF.

The gene calls are TRBV24-1 and TRBJ1-1; D not certain. The germline CDR1 and CDR2 sequences are KGHDR and SFDVKD. With 5 bases removed from V and 4 bases from J, the gap between germline ends came to 16 bases. CDR3 length: 15 residues. The CDR3 is CATSVVRSEGTEAFF. CDR3 in DNA: TGTGCCACCAGTGTCGTCCGCTCGGAGGGCACTGAAGCTTTCTTT.

The chain uses TRBV5-6 and TRBJ1-1; D uncertain. CDR1 is SGHDT and CDR2 is YYEEEE in the germline V gene. The CDR3 covers 11 residues. V was shortened by 3 bases and J by 8 bases, with 8 bases between the two germline ends. CDR3 loop: CASSWGGEAFF. The DNA for the CDR3 is TGTGCCAGCAGCTGGGGAGGCGAAGCTTTCTTT.

The chain links TRBV27 to TRBJ1-1; 7 nucleotides line up with TRBD1. V trimming: 8 bases; J trimming: 1 base; junction bases outside the gene matches: 10. Germline V gives CDR1 MNHEY, CDR2 SMNVEV (reference sequence). This CDR3 spans 15 amino acids. DNA for the CDR3: TGTGCCAGCTTATACCGAACAGGGGCGAACACTGAAGCTTTCTTT. Residues: CASLYRTGANTEAFF.